Here is one T cell receptor beta chain with its context. The specificity of this receptor is unknown. Base quality data are lacking; no much larger clone is found one base away. For this chain, trimming is 5 bases at the V end and 2 bases at the J end, and the number of junction bases without a gene match is 5. The CDR1 and CDR2 encoded by the germline V gene (reference sequence) are PRHDT and FYEKMQ. Inclusive of the bounding cysteine and phenylalanine, the CDR3 is 15 residues long. Only the CDR3 DNA stays, 45 bases, in frame from base 1. This sample is drawn from a study of T cells in tuberculosis listed by TCRdb under 2018. For the wider study: To characterize T cells specific for the mycobacterial lipid antigen glucose monomycolate (GMM), the study used CD1B tetramers together with high-throughput TCR immunosequencing. In a South African clinical cohort, IGRA-negative adolescents, IGRA-positive adolescents with latent tuberculosis and adults with active tuberculosis were compared, with under 13 people in each group. Active tuberculosis patient PBMC were archived before or within 7 days of starting standard anti-tuberculosis treatment.

This specimen's time point label, interpreted: new active TB diagnosis, blood taken before or within 7 days of starting treatment. Active tuberculosis patients were HIV-seronegative South African adults aged 18 years or older with a new diagnosis. Confirmation of active tuberculosis was obtained by positive sputum smear microscopy and/or positive M. tuberculosis culture. Unsorted cryopreserved PBMC were immunosequenced, covering on average around 100,000 T cells per clinical donor. The immunoSEQ multiplex PCR assay was used to generate TCR libraries, with TCR-beta and/or TCR-alpha/delta assays applied to each sample. Amplified TCR libraries were sequenced on the Illumina high-throughput platform. Per the original workflow: Clustering and dimensionality reduction relied on pairwise TCRdist distances among GMM-specific receptors from T cells that were either sorted ex vivo or expanded in vitro. The score assigned to each clinical repertoire was mean NN-distance, meaning the average TCRdist to the nearest 10% of tetramer-positive reference sequences. GEM TCR motif frequency was computed as the fraction of unique TCRs matching known GEM sequences by V/J usage and CDR3 length. Active tuberculosis was classified by linear discriminant analysis with leave-one-out cross-validation, implemented in scikit-learn. Here the immuneACCESS table is served through TCRdb, limited to in-frame sequences with V and J called. Missing clones are a known gap in these copies; in checked studies unresolved V genes cover under half, and the rest lacks a known reason. D and trimming were read from the DNA, whereas the V and J calls and clone size are those reported in that table. The table for this sample lists tens of thousands of clones; more than 75% of them were counted only once. Of the sample, 4% to 6.5% is held by the ten largest clones.

On the study overall, not on this receptor specifically: Active tuberculosis TCR-alpha repertoires showed smaller mean NN-distances to GMM-specific TCRs than IGRA-negative controls, suggesting clonal expansion of these TCRs. With the diverse GMM-specific repertoire as input, a classifier achieved 85% to 90% accuracy (AUROC 0.75 to 0.95), whereas GEM motif frequencies as input gave roughly 70% accuracy. Clinical samples were selected based on which cryopreserved specimens were available, and the active tuberculosis cases were adults whereas the controls were adolescents. Smaller NN-distances were partly driven by shorter CDR3-alpha lengths in active tuberculosis patients, and statistical significance was not reached for the TCR-beta difference.

The receptor was isolated from an adult with tuberculosis. The chain was built from TRBV13 and TRBJ1-5; the junction holds 8 bases that match TRBD1. Sequences were derived from PBMCs, sampled at tuberculosis diagnosis. The CDR3 region reads CASSHRGDGNQPQHF. DNA sequence: TGTGCCAGCAGCCACAGGGGGGACGGCAATCAGCCCCAGCATTTT.